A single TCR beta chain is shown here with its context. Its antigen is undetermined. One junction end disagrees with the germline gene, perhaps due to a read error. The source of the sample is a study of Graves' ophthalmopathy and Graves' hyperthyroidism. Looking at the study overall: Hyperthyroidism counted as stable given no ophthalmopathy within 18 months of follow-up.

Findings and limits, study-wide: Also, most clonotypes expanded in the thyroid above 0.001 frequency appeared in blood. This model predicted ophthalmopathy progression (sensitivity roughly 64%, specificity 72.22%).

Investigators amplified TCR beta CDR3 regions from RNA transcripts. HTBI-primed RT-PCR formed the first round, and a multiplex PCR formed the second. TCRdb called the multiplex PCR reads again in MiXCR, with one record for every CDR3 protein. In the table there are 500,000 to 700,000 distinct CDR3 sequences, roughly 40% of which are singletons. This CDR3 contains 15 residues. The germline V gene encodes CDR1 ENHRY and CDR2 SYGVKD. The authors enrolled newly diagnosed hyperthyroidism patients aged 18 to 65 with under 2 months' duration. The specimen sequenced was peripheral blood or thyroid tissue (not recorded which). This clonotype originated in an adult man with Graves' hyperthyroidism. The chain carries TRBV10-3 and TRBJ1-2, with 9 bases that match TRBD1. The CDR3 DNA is TGTGCCATCGGTGACCCAGTGACAGGGGGAAACGGCTACACCTTC. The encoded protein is CAIGDPVTGGNGYTF.